This TCR beta chain is drawn from a study of CD8 T cells in Susac syndrome. Whole-study results and caveats: The study's TCR sequencing and HLA analysis drew on a certain number of individuals. That number was acknowledged as relatively small.

This CDR3 region has 16 residues. The V end lost 5 bases, the J end lost 3 bases, and 17 bases lay between the germline ends. Germline CDR1 reads SGHVS; CDR2 reads FQNEAQ. In the case of this clonotype: As yet, its antigen is unknown.

In blood CD8+ and CD4+ T cells, TCR beta underwent sequencing. TEMRA cells were FACS-enriched, with CD8+ and CD4+ T cells isolated negatively. Reverse transcription used about 0.45 to 1 ug RNA and random hexamers. Across 54 Vbeta and 13 Jbeta, TCR beta CDR3 was amplified with immunoSEQ multiplex PCR. TCRdb analysed the immunoSEQ multiplex PCR reads with MiXCR anew, one entry per CDR3 protein. The data contain about 120,000 distinct CDR3 sequences, about nine tenths of them singletons. The sequenced sample was CD4+ T cells from PBMCs. The receptor's source is a human donor in good health. The J gene is TRBJ2-1, the V gene TRBV7-8; possible D gene TRBD2, 6 bases. The CDR3 is CASSRSGTEYYNEQFF. In nucleotides, the CDR3 is TGTGCCAGCAGCCGATCAGGGACTGAGTACTACAATGAGCAGTTCTTC. Full variable domain (remainder filled in from reference TRBV7-8 and TRBJ2-1): GAGVSQSPRYKVAKRGQDVALRCDPISGHVSLFWYQQALGQGPEFLTYFQNEAQLDKSGLPSDRFFAERPEGSVSTLKIQRTQQEDSAVYLCASSRSGTEYYNEQFFGPGTRLTVL.